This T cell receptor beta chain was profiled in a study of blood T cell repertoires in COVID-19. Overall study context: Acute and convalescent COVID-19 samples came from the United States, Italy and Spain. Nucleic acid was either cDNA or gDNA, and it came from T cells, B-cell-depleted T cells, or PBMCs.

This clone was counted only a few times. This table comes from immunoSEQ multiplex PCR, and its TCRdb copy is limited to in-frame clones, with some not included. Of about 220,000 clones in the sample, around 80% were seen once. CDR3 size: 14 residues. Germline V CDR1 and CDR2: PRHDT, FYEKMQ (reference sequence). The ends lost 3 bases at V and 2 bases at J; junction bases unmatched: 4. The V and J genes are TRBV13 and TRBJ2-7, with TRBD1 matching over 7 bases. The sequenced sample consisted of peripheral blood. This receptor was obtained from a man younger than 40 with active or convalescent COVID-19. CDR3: CASSFGTAAYEQYF. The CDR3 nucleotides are TGTGCCAGCAGCTTTGGGACAGCAGCCTACGAGCAGTACTTC.